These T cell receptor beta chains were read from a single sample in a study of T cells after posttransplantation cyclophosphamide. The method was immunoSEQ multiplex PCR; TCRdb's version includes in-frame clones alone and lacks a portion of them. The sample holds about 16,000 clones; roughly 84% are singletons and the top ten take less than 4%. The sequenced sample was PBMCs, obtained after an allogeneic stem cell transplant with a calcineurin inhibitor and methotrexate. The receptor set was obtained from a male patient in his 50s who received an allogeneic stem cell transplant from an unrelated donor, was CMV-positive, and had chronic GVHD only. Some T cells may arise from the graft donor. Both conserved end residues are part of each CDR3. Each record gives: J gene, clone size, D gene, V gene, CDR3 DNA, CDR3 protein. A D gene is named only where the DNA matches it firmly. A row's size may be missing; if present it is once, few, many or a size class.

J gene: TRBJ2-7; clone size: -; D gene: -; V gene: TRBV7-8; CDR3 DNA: TGTGCCAGCAGCTTAGCGTACGGGATCGGCTACGAGCAGTACTTC; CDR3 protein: CASSLAYGIGYEQYF
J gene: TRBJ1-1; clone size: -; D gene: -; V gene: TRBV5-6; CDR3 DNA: TGTGCCAGCAGCTTGGCCCGGGACACTGAAGCTTTCTTT; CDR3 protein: CASSLARDTEAFF
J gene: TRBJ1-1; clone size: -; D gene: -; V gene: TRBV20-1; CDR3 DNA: TGCAGTGCTATGACTGCGGGTCAAGCTTTCTTT; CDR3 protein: CSAMTAGQAFF
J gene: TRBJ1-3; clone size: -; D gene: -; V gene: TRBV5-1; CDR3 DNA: TGCGCCAGCAGCGAGGGAAACACCATATATTTT; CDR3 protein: CASSEGNTIYF
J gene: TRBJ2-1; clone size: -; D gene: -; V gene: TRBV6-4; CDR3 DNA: TGTGCCAGCAGCTCAAGACAATTCTCCTACAATGAGCAGTTCTTC; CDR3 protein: CASSSRQFSYNEQFF
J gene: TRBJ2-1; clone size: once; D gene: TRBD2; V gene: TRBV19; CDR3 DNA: TGTGCCAGTAGTACCGGGGGGAATGAGCAGTTCTTC; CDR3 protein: CASSTGGNEQFF
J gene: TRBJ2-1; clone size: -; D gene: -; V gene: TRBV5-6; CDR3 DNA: TGTGCCAGCAGCTTTGGCGGTACCTCCAATGAGCAGTTCTTC; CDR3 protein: CASSFGGTSNEQFF
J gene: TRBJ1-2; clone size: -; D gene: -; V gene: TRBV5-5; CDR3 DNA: TGTGCCAGCAGCTTGGCCGGTAAAGCATTCTATGGCTACACCTTC; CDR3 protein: CASSLAGKAFYGYTF
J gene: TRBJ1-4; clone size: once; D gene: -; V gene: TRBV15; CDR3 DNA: TGTGCCACCAGCGAGAGGTACTGGGGCGAACTGTTTTTT; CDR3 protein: CATSERYWGELFF
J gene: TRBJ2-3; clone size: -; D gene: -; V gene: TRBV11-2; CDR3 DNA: TGTGCCAGCAGCCCCGCAGGCACAGATACGCAGTATTTT; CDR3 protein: CASSPAGTDTQYF
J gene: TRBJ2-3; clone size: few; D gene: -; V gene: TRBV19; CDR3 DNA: TGTGCCAGTTTAGCGGAAACAGATACGCAGTATTTT; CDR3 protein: CASLAETDTQYF
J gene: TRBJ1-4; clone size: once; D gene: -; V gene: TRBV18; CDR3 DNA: TGTGCCAGCTCACCTGGACAGATCCCCAAACTGTTTTTT; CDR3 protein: CASSPGQIPKLFF
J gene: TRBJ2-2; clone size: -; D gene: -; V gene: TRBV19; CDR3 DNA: TGTGCCAGTACCACTTGGGCAGGGTCCACCGGGGAGCTGTTTTTT; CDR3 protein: CASTTWAGSTGELFF
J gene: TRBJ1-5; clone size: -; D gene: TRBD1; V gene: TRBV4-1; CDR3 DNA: TGCGCCAGCAGCCAAGGGGGCAGGGGGCAGCGACCCCAGCATTTT; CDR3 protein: CASSQGGRGQRPQHF
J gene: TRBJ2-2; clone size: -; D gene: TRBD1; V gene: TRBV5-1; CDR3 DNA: TGCGCCAGCAGCTTAGCTGGACAGGGGGGAACCGGGGAGCTGTTTTTT; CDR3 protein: CASSLAGQGGTGELFF
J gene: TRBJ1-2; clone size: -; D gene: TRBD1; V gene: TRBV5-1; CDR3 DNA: TGCGCCAGCAGCGACCGACAGGGCTTTGATGGCTACACCTTC; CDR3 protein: CASSDRQGFDGYTF
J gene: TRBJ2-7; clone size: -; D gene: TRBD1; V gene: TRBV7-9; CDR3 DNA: TGTGCCAGCAGTTGGGACAGGGGCTACGAGCAGTACTTC; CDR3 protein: CASSWDRGYEQYF
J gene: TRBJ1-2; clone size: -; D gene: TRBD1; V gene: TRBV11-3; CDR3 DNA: TGTGCCAGCAGTCGACAGGGCGAGGATATTGGATATGGCTACACCTTC; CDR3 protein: CASSRQGEDIGYGYTF
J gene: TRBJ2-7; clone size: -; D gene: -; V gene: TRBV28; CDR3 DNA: TGTGCCAGCAGGGCTAGTGACAGGATCCACGAGCAGTACTTC; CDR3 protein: CASRASDRIHEQYF
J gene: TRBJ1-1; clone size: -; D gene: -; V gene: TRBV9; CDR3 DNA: TGTGCCAGCACCTACGACACAGGCGAAGACACTGAAGCTTTCTTT; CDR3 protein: CASTYDTGEDTEAFF
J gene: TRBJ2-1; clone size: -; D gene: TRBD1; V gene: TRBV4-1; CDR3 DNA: TGCGCCAGCAGCCTCGCCCAGTCGGGGACAGGGAACAATGAGCAGTTCTTC; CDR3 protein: CASSLAQSGTGNNEQFF
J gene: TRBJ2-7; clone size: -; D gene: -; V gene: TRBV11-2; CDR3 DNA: TGTGCCAGCAGCTTAGTAGCCGGAACCTACGAGCAGTACTTC; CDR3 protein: CASSLVAGTYEQYF
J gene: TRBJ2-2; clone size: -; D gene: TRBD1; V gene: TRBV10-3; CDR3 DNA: TGTGCCATCAGTTGGACAGGGGGAAACACCGGGGAGCTGTTTTTT; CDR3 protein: CAISWTGGNTGELFF
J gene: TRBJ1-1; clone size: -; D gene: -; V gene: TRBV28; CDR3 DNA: TGTGCCAGCAGTTTATCCTACACTGAAGCTTTCTTT; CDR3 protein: CASSLSYTEAFF
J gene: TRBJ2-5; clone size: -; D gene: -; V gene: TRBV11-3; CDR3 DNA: TGTGCCAGCAGCTTAGGTTTATTCGGGACAATTAAAGAGACCCAGTACTTC; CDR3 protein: CASSLGLFGTIKETQYF
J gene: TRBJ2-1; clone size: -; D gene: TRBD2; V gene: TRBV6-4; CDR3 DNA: TGTGCCAGCAGTGACTGGGCTAGCGGGGCGTACAATGAGCAGTTCTTC; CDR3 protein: CASSDWASGAYNEQFF
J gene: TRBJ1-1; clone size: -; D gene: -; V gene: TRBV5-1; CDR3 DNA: TGCGCCAGCAGCTCCCCACCGGACACTGAAGCTTTCTTT; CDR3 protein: CASSSPPDTEAFF
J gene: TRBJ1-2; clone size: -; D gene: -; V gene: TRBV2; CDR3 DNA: TGTGCCAGCAGGGCGGGAGGAGGCTACACCTTC; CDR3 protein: CASRAGGGYTF
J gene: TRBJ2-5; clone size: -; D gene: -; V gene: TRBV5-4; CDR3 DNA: TGTGCCAGCAGCTTGGGGGGACTTGCAGCCGAGACCCAGTACTTC; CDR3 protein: CASSLGGLAAETQYF
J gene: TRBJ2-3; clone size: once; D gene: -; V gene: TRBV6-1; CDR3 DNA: TGTGCCAGCAGCACCAGAACAAGCACAGATACGCAGTATTTT; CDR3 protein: CASSTRTSTDTQYF
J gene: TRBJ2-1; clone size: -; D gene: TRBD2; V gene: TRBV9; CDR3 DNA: TGTGCCAGCAGCGACCCTCGGGGGGATGAGCAGTTCTTC; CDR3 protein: CASSDPRGDEQFF
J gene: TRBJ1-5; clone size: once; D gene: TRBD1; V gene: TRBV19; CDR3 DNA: TGTGCCAGTAGGCCGGGACAGGGGGACTATCAGCCCCAGCATTTT; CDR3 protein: CASRPGQGDYQPQHF
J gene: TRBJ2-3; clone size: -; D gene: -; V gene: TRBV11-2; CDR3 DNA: TGTGCCAGCAGCTTGACAGGAAACACAGATACGCAGTATTTT; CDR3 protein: CASSLTGNTDTQYF
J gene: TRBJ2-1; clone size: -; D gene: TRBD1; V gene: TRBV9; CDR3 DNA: TGTGCCAGCAGCGTAGGGGGACAGGCCTACAATGAGCAGTTCTTC; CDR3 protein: CASSVGGQAYNEQFF
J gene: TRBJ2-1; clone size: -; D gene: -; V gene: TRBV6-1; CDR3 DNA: TGTGCCAGCAGCTCAGGGTACAATGAGCAGTTCTTC; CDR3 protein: CASSSGYNEQFF
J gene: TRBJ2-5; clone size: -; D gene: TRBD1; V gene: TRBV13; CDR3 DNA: TGTGCCAGCAGCTTAGAACAGGGGCTGGAGACCCAGTACTTC; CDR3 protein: CASSLEQGLETQYF
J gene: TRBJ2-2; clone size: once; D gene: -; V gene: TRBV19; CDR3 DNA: TGTGCCAGTAGTTACGGACAGAACACCGGGGAGCTGTTTTTT; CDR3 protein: CASSYGQNTGELFF
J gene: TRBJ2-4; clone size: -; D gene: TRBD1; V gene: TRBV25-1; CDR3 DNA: TGTGCCAGCAGTGACCCCCTGGACAGGGAAGACATTCAGTACTTC; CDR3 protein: CASSDPLDREDIQYF
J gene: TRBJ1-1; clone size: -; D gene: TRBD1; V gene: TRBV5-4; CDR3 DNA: TGTGCCAGCAGCCCTCGGACAGGGAAGGCCACTGAAGCTTTCTTT; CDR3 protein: CASSPRTGKATEAFF
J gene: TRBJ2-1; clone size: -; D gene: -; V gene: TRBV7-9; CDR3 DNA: TGTGCCAGCAGCTCCTCGGAGGGCAATGAGCAGTTCTTC; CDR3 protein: CASSSSEGNEQFF
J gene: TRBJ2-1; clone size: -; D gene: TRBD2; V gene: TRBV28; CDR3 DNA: TGTGCCAGCAGCTCCCTTGGTAGCGGGACGTCCTACAATGAGCAGTTCTTC; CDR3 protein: CASSSLGSGTSYNEQFF
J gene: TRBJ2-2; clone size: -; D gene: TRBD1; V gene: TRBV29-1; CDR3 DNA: TGCAGCGTTGTCATCCCGAGACAGGGATCCGGGGAGCTGTTTTTT; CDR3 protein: CSVVIPRQGSGELFF
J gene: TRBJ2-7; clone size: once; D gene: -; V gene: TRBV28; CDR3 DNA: TGTGCCAGCAGTTTACGTGGCATCCAAAAATACGAGCAGTACTTC; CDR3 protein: CASSLRGIQKYEQYF
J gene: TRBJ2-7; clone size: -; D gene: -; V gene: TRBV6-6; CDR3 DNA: TGTGCCAGCAGTTCTGCGGGTACGTCCCAGTACTTC; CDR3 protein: CASSSAGTSQYF
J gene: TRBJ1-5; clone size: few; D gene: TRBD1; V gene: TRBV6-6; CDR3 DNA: TGTGCCAGCAGGGACGGGACAGTGAATCAGCCCCAGCATTTT; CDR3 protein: CASRDGTVNQPQHF
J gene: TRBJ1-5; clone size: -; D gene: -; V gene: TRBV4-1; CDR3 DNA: TGCGCCAGCAGCCAAGAGCAGGGAAATCAGCCCCAGCATTTT; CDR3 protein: CASSQEQGNQPQHF
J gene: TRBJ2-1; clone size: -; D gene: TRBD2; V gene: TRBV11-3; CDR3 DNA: TGTGCCAGCAGCTTAGTAGCGGGAAGCCCTACGGATGAGCAGTTCTTC; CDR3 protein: CASSLVAGSPTDEQFF
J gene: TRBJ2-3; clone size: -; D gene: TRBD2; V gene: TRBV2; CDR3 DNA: TGTGCCAGCAGCCCAAGACTAGCGGGAGATTCTGATACGCAGTATTTT; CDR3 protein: CASSPRLAGDSDTQYF
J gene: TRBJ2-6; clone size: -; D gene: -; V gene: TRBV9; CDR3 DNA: TGTGCCAGCAGCGCATCAACTGGGGCCAACGTCCTGACTTTC; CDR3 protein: CASSASTGANVLTF
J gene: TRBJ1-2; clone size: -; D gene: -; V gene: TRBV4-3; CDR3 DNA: TGCGCCAGCAGCCAAGCTGCAGGGAACTATGGCTACACCTTC; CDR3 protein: CASSQAAGNYGYTF
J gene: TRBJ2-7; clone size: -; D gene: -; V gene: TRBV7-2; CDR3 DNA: TGTGCCAGCAGCTCGGACATCATAACCTACGAGCAGTACTTC; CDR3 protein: CASSSDIITYEQYF
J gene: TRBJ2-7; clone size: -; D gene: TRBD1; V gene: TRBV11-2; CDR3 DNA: TGTGCCAGCAGCTTCTTAGACAGGGACGTCTACGAGCAGTACTTC; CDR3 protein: CASSFLDRDVYEQYF